Shown below are 24 T cell receptor beta chains from a single sample sequenced in a study of OX40 agonist ivuxolimab in advanced cancers. The assay was immunoSEQ multiplex PCR, and TCRdb's table has in-frame clones only and misses some. Altogether more than 50,000 clones are present, roughly 83% being singletons, with the ten largest covering about 2.7%. The starting material was CD4+ or CD8+ T cells sorted from blood, obtained in a trial of the OX40 agonist ivuxolimab. The receptor set was obtained from an adult with an advanced solid tumor such as melanoma, head and neck, liver or kidney cancer.

CDR3 nucleotides: TGTGCCAGCAGGATGACAATCGAGGGAGAAAAACTGTTTTTT. Translated: CASRMTIEGEKLFF. The chain is built from TRBV2 and TRBJ1-4; D is undetermined. The CDR3 extends over 14 amino acids. Germline V gives CDR1 SNHLY, CDR2 FYNNEI. Trimming left V 6 bases short and J 8 bases short, with 16 bases between.

This clone was seen only once. This chain links TRBV2 with TRBJ1-5; TRBD1 is a possible D gene (5 bases). The CDR3 contains 18 residues. CDR1 and CDR2 from the germline V gene are SNHLY and FYNNEI. V lost 3 bases, J lost 0 bases, and 18 bases lay in between. CDR3 coding DNA: TGTGCCAGCAGTGAGAGGGGCTTTGACCCAAATAGCAATCAGCCCCAGCATTTT. Translation: CASSERGFDPNSNQPQHF.

The CDR3 coding sequence is TGTGCCAGCATGGGAGGGATGGGGGTCCAGGAGACCCAGTACTTC. It yields the protein CASMGGMGVQETQYF. This chain links TRBV2 with TRBJ2-5, with TRBD2 identical over 7 bases. The CDR3 loop spans 15 amino acids. From germline, CDR1 is SNHLY and CDR2 FYNNEI. V trimming: 7 bases; J trimming: 5 bases; junction bases outside the gene matches: 13.

The genes are TRBV4-1 and TRBJ2-2; D not certain. The CDR3 is 15 amino acids. V was shortened by 0 bases and J by 3 bases, with 8 bases between the two germline ends. Germline values: CDR1 MGHRA, CDR2 YSYEKL. The CDR3 loop reads CASSQDAFDTGELFF. CDR3 bases: TGCGCCAGCAGCCAAGACGCGTTTGACACCGGGGAGCTGTTTTTT.

V and J are TRBV14 and TRBJ1-6; no firm D call. V lost 1 base to trimming and J lost 10 bases, with 8 bases between them. This CDR3 contains 13 residues. The V gene's germline CDR1 is SGHDN and CDR2 FVKESK. CDR3 residues: CASSQVSYSPLHF. The CDR3 nucleotides are TGTGCCAGCAGCCAAGTCTCATACTCACCCCTCCACTTT.

The J gene is TRBJ1-1, the V gene TRBV6-6; possibly TRBD1 for D (6 bases). Trimming removed 5 bases at V and 2 bases at J, with 12 bases between. Germline CDR1 reads MNHNY; CDR2 reads SVGAGI (reference sequence). The CDR3 has 14 amino acids. CDR3 sequence (DNA): TGTGCCAGCAGTCACAGGGAACTAAACACTGAAGCTTTCTTT. The encoded protein is CASSHRELNTEAFF.

This chain connects TRBV30 to TRBJ1-1, with D perhaps matching TRBD1 (5 bases). The V gene lost 2 bases and the J gene lost 4 bases, with 11 bases spanning the gap. CDR1 GTSNPN and CDR2 SVGIG come from the germline V gene (reference sequence). The CDR3 consists of 13 residues. The DNA for the CDR3 is TGTGCCTGGAGTAACTACAGGAGCACTGAAGCTTTCTTT. This sequence encodes CAWSNYRSTEAFF.

The gene calls are TRBV6-5 and TRBJ1-1; D is unresolved. V was pared by 10 bases and J by 4 bases, with 13 bases between. Looked up from germline, CDR1 is MNHEY and CDR2 is SVGAGI. The CDR3 is 12 residues long. CDR3 nucleotides: TGTGCCACCTACCGAGTGGGCACTGAAGCTTTCTTT. It is translated as CATYRVGTEAFF.

This clone was counted only a few times. V gene TRBV19 combines with J gene TRBJ1-6, with D unclear. Germline V CDR1 and CDR2: LNHDA, SQIVND (reference sequence). The CDR3 is made up of 14 amino acids. V was pared by 3 bases and J by 9 bases, with 12 bases between. As DNA, the CDR3 is TGTGCCAGTAGTATGGACCCTACGGCTTCACCCCTCCACTTT. Translation gives CASSMDPTASPLHF.

This clone has just one count. V is TRBV6-1 and J is TRBJ1-6; a weak D match, TRBD1 (5 bases). CDR3 length: 12 residues. Germline V lookup: CDR1 MNHNS, CDR2 SASEGT. V lost 6 bases, J lost 10 bases, and 10 bases lay in between. The CDR3 nucleotides read TGTGCCAGCAGCAGGGTCGACTCACCCCTCCACTTT. The encoded protein is CASSRVDSPLHF.

The chain joins TRBV4-1 to TRBJ2-1, with 12 bases aligning to TRBD2. J lost 9 bases, V lost 5 bases, and 23 bases had no gene match. Germline V gives CDR1 MGHRA, CDR2 YSYEKL. The CDR3 has 20 amino acids. Here the CDR3 reads CASSDRPRLAGEVDRGEQFF. In nucleotides, the CDR3 is TGCGCCAGCAGCGATCGTCCCCGACTAGCGGGGGAGGTAGATCGGGGTGAGCAGTTCTTC.

The genes are TRBV5-4 and TRBJ1-5, with D perhaps TRBD1 (5 bases). The germline V gene has CDR1 SGHNT and CDR2 YYREEE (reference sequence). The CDR3 has 15 amino acids. V gave up 4 bases and J gave up 0 bases, with 11 bases separating them. The DNA for the CDR3 is TGTGCCAGCAGCCGGGACGGAAATAGCAATCAGCCCCAGCATTTT. It is translated as CASSRDGNSNQPQHF.

This chain joins TRBV30 and TRBJ1-6, with a weak D call TRBD1 (5 bases). V gave up 5 bases and J gave up 7 bases, with 15 bases separating them. This CDR3 spans 14 amino acids. The germline gives CDR1 GTSNPN, CDR2 SVGIG (reference sequence). The CDR3 coding sequence is TGTGCCTGGGAGGGGAGACAGACGAATTCACCCCTCCACTTT. Amino acid sequence: CAWEGRQTNSPLHF.

The chain employs TRBV30 and TRBJ1-4, with TRBD1 matching 8 bases. Trimming at V came to 3 bases and at J to 5 bases, leaving 5 bases not matched to a gene. Germline-derived CDR1 and CDR2 are GTSNPN and SVGIG (reference sequence). The CDR3 sequence is 14 residues long. This CDR3 reads CAWRVTGANEKLFF. Here the CDR3 DNA reads TGTGCCTGGAGGGTGACAGGGGCGAATGAAAAACTGTTTTTT.

The CDR3 region has the DNA TGTGCCAGCAGCTTGAGGGTTTCCGATGGCCTACTTAGCAATCAGCCCCAGCATTTT. Translation gives CASSLRVSDGLLSNQPQHF. This sequence joins TRBV5-6 and TRBJ1-5; D unresolved. There are 19 residues in the CDR3. The V and J ends lost 1 base and 0 bases respectively, with 20 bases between them. CDR1 is SGHDT, CDR2 YYEEEE, per germline.

This chain uses TRBV7-2 with TRBJ2-2, with 9 bases matching TRBD1. J lost 5 bases, V lost 4 bases, and 5 bases had no gene match. The CDR3 spans 15 residues. Germline V CDR1 and CDR2: SGHTA, FQGNSA. The CDR3 coding sequence is TGTGCCAGCAGCTGGGGACAGGGTAAAACCGGGGAGCTGTTTTTT. Residues: CASSWGQGKTGELFF.

The chain couples TRBV5-1 to TRBJ2-2; perhaps TRBD1 as D (7 bases). This CDR3 comprises 16 residues. The ends were cut back, 4 bases at V and 6 bases at J, with 19 bases in the middle. CDR1 and CDR2 from the germline V gene are SGHRS and YFSETQ. Here the CDR3 reads CASSQGGTANSGELFF. CDR3 bases: TGCGCCAGCAGCCAAGGAGGGACAGCAAATTCCGGGGAGCTGTTTTTT.

In its sample, this clone was seen once. This chain connects TRBV5-1 to TRBJ1-6; D remains ambiguous. Germline V lookup: CDR1 SGHRS, CDR2 YFSETQ. The CDR3 sequence is 15 residues long. Trimming removed 1 base from V and 8 bases from J, with 13 bases in between. CDR3 region: CASSLLGPQHSPLHF. The CDR3 DNA follows: TGCGCCAGCAGCTTGCTAGGGCCCCAGCATTCACCCCTCCACTTT.

This chain joins TRBV7-8 and TRBJ2-3, with 10 positions matching TRBD2. CDR3 size: 13 residues. V shed 5 bases, J shed 6 bases, and the junction held 2 bases outside the gene matches. Germline lookup yields CDR1 SGHVS and CDR2 FQNEAQ. The CDR3 loop is CASSPGLADTQYF. The CDR3 DNA is TGTGCCAGCAGCCCGGGACTAGCGGATACGCAGTATTTT.

V and J are TRBV6-1 and TRBJ1-2; the match to TRBD1 covers 12 bases. V lost 2 bases, J lost 7 bases, and 5 bases stayed unmatched. From germline, CDR1 is MNHNS and CDR2 SASEGT. The CDR3 extends over 15 amino acids. CDR3 DNA: TGTGCCAGCAGTGAACCGGGACAGGGGGCGTTTGGCTACACCTTC. Protein: CASSEPGQGAFGYTF.

This rearrangement joins TRBV6-5 to TRBJ2-7; no firm D call. From germline, CDR1 is MNHEY and CDR2 SVGAGI. The CDR3 consists of 13 residues. Deletions cut 5 bases from V and 6 bases from J, with 14 bases between. The DNA for the CDR3 is TGTGCCAGCAGTCCCACCGACAAACGCGAGCAGTACTTC. This translates into CASSPTDKREQYF.

This clone was found once. V usage is TRBV10-3 and J usage is TRBJ2-3; D is unclear. Trimming took off 11 bases at V and 3 bases at J, with 6 bases between the two ends. The germline gives CDR1 ENHRY, CDR2 SYGVKD. The CDR3 runs 10 residues. The CDR3 here is CASGTDTQYF. CDR3 DNA: TGTGCCTCTGGGACAGATACGCAGTATTTT.

V is TRBV7-9 and J is TRBJ2-3; TRBD1 matches at 7 bases. V was clipped by 4 bases and J by 2 bases; unmatched bases: 6. The CDR3 is 15 residues long. From germline, CDR1 is SEHNR and CDR2 FQNEAQ (reference sequence). CDR3 amino acids: CASSSRQGITDTQYF. Here the CDR3 DNA reads TGTGCCAGCAGCTCCAGACAGGGTATCACAGATACGCAGTATTTT.

Regarding this clone: One end of the junction is discordant with germline, which a read error may explain. This rearrangement joins TRBV5-5 to TRBJ1-6; TRBD1 matches at 7 bases. The V gene's germline CDR1 is SGHKS and CDR2 YYEKEE (reference sequence). The CDR3 contains 15 residues. The CDR3: CARSFSGTANSPLHF. CDR3 nucleotides: TGTGCCAGAAGCTTCTCTGGGACAGCAAATTCACCCCTCCACTTT.